A single sample gave rise to the 24 T cell receptor beta chains below, sequenced in a study of shared clonotypes between healthy human individuals. Produced via immunoSEQ multiplex PCR; TCRdb's table is partial and in-frame only. The profile covers roughly 2,300,000 clones, with 85% to 95% appearing a single time and around 0.4% taken by the ten largest. Sample: naive CD4+ T cells from PBMCs. Regarding subset: CD45RA+ positively selected. All receptors derive from a man younger than 35 in good health. Some clones in this sample may be carry-over from other donors' samples.

The sample holds one count of this clone. The V call is TRBV29-1, the J call TRBJ2-3, with 8 bases identical to TRBD2. Per germline, CDR1 SQVTM and CDR2 ANQGSEA. There are 19 residues in the CDR3. The J segment lost 0 bases and the V segment lost 1 base, leaving 15 bases of the junction unmatched. CDR3 loop: CSVEGGLGSFPSSTDTQYF. Written as DNA, the CDR3 is TGCAGCGTTGAAGGGGGACTAGGCTCCTTCCCGTCTAGCACAGATACGCAGTATTTT.

The chain has TRBV5-1 and TRBJ1-1; D uncertain. CDR1 and CDR2 (germline): SGHRS, YFSETQ. Trimming removed 3 bases at V and 4 bases at J, with 10 bases between. The CDR3 consists of 13 residues. The CDR3 DNA reads TGCGCCAGCAGCTCGAGTTCGGGCACTGAAGCTTTCTTT. Its translation is CASSSSSGTEAFF.

The rearrangement uses TRBV5-1 and TRBJ2-3; 8 bases are a match to TRBD2. J was trimmed by 6 bases and V by 5 bases; bases with no gene match: 14. This CDR3 spans 16 amino acids. Germline V lookup: CDR1 SGHRS, CDR2 YFSETQ. The DNA for the CDR3 is TGCGCCAGCAGTCCCCGAGGAGCGGGAGAGGGTGATACGCAGTATTTT. Translated, it gives CASSPRGAGEGDTQYF.

In this sample, this clone turned up once. The chain carries TRBV5-6 and TRBJ2-7, with a possible D match to TRBD1 (6 bases). CDR3 size: 15 residues. Germline assignment: CDR1 SGHDT and CDR2 YYEEEE. Trimming cost V 1 base and J 0 bases, with 11 bases left between them. This chain's CDR3 is CASSLRGYNSYEQYF. The DNA for the CDR3 is TGTGCCAGCAGCTTGAGGGGGTACAACTCCTACGAGCAGTACTTC.

This clone was observed a single time. V gene TRBV4-1 combines with J gene TRBJ2-7; no clear D gene. The CDR3 contains 15 residues. Germline V gene sequence: CDR1 MGHRA, CDR2 YSYEKL. The V end lost 3 bases, the J end lost 3 bases, and 15 bases lay between the germline ends. The CDR3 DNA follows: TGCGCCAGCAGCCACGCCCTAAACCGCCTCTACGAGCAGTACTTC. Protein: CASSHALNRLYEQYF.

The V and J genes are TRBV6-6 and TRBJ2-7; the D gene is possibly TRBD2 (6 bases). Germline CDR1 and CDR2: MNHNY and SVGAGI (reference sequence). The CDR3 is 14 residues long. V dropped 3 bases and J dropped 6 bases, with 15 bases sitting between them. The CDR3 here is CASSYFVQGGEQYF. The CDR3 bases are TGTGCCAGCAGTTATTTTGTCCAGGGAGGCGAGCAGTACTTC.

J is TRBJ2-1 and V is TRBV5-5, with D hard to call. Trimming took off 1 base at V and 0 bases at J, with 8 bases between the two ends. The CDR3 is 15 residues long. Germline values: CDR1 SGHKS, CDR2 YYEKEE (reference sequence). The CDR3 sequence is CASSLRSSSYNEQFF. DNA of the CDR3: TGTGCCAGCAGCTTGCGATCAAGCTCCTACAATGAGCAGTTCTTC.

The V gene is TRBV5-1, the J gene TRBJ2-7; TRBD1 or TRBD2 may be the D gene (5 bases each). V was cut by 2 bases and J by 2 bases, with 20 bases left in between. The CDR3 runs to 17 residues. Germline-derived CDR1 and CDR2 are SGHRS and YFSETQ. The CDR3 sequence is CASSLRRKWGRTYEQYF. The DNA of the CDR3 is TGCGCCAGCAGCTTAAGAAGAAAATGGGGACGGACCTACGAGCAGTACTTC.

The chain has TRBV2 and TRBJ1-5; 7 bases are a match to TRBD1. V lost 8 bases and J lost 0; bases outside the gene matches: 10. CDR3 length equals 16 residues. Looked up from germline, CDR1 is SNHLY and CDR2 is FYNNEI. The CDR3 coding sequence is TGTGCCAGCGGAGCAGGGGGGGCCTATAGCAATCAGCCCCAGCATTTT. Amino acids: CASGAGGAYSNQPQHF.

The chain links TRBV2 to TRBJ2-5, with D perhaps assigned TRBD1 or TRBD2 (6 bases each). CDR3 length equals 12 residues. The V gene lost 8 bases and the J gene lost 5 bases, with 12 bases spanning the gap. The V gene's germline CDR1 is SNHLY and CDR2 FYNNEI. CDR3 sequence (DNA): TGTGCCAGCTTGGGGGGCACGGAGACCCAGTACTTC. This encodes CASLGGTETQYF. Drawing the rest from reference TRBV2 and TRBJ2-5, the complete variable domain is EPEVTQTPSHQVTQMGQEVILRCVPISNHLYFYWYRQILGQKVEFLVSFYNNEISEKSEIFDDQFSVERPDGSNFTLKIRSTKLEDSAMYFCASLGGTETQYFGPGTRLLVL.

The V gene is TRBV28, the J gene TRBJ2-7, with TRBD2 matching 8 bases. The V segment lost 6 bases and the J segment 2 bases; nucleotides outside the gene matches: 9. Germline CDR1 MDHEN, CDR2 SYDVKM. This CDR3 is 15 amino acids long. The CDR3 bases are TGTGCCAGCAGGACGAGCGGGAGCTCAGCCTACGAGCAGTACTTC. Protein sequence: CASRTSGSSAYEQYF.

The chain employs TRBV4-3 and TRBJ1-4; possibly TRBD1 for D (6 bases). The germline gives CDR1 LGHNA, CDR2 YSLEER. This CDR3 is built from 15 residues. V lost 0 bases and J lost 8, with 13 bases in between. The CDR3 spells CASSQEWDIREKLFF. In nucleotides, the CDR3 is TGCGCCAGCAGCCAAGAGTGGGACATCCGAGAAAAACTGTTTTTT.

The chain links TRBV7-7 to TRBJ2-1; 10 bases are shared with TRBD2. CDR1 SSHAT and CDR2 FNYEAQ come from the germline V gene (reference sequence). V lost 5 bases to trimming and J lost 6 bases; unmatched junction nucleotides: 7. This CDR3 region has 15 residues. The CDR3 loop reads CASSAASGRGNEQFF. CDR3 bases: TGTGCCAGCAGCGCGGCTAGCGGGAGAGGCAATGAGCAGTTCTTC.

The chain recombines TRBV28 with TRBJ2-1; D not resolved. The CDR3 has 13 residues. Germline V gives CDR1 MDHEN, CDR2 SYDVKM. Trimming cost V 7 bases and J 5 bases, with 12 bases left between them. CDR3 in DNA: TGTGCCAGCACCCTGACGTGGGACAATGAGCAGTTCTTC. It codes for CASTLTWDNEQFF.

The chain joins TRBV28 to TRBJ1-2; D not certain. CDR1 and CDR2 from the germline V gene are MDHEN and SYDVKM. V was shortened by 4 bases and J by 5 bases, with 5 bases between the two germline ends. This CDR3 has 11 residues. The CDR3 region has the DNA TGTGCCAGCAGTTGGCCGTATGGCTACACCTTC. This gives the protein CASSWPYGYTF.

The J gene is TRBJ2-2, the V gene TRBV7-3; 8 bases are shared with TRBD1. Germline assignment: CDR1 SGHTA and CDR2 FQGTGA. The CDR3 extends over 16 amino acids. V lost 5 bases and J lost 4; bases outside the gene matches: 9. The CDR3 DNA reads as TGTGCCAGCAGCCCCCGGACAGGGCTAAGCACCGGGGAGCTGTTTTTT. The encoded protein is CASSPRTGLSTGELFF.

For this clone: A junction boundary mismatches the germline segment, possibly from a read error. V is TRBV30 and J is TRBJ1-3, with D possibly matching TRBD1 (5 bases). The CDR3 contains 14 residues. From germline, CDR1 is GTSNPN and CDR2 SVGIG (reference sequence). The CDR3: CAWSVLRGRRQLNF. Written as DNA, the CDR3 is TGTGCCTGGAGTGTACTTCGGGGACGAAGGCAGTTAAATTTT.

J is TRBJ2-2 and V is TRBV5-1; D is undetermined. Per germline, CDR1 SGHRS and CDR2 YFSETQ. V lost 4 bases and J lost 5, with 15 bases in between. The CDR3 totals 15 residues. The CDR3 DNA reads TGCGCCAGCAGCACCACACGCCCTCGGACCGGGGAGCTGTTTTTT. It yields the protein CASSTTRPRTGELFF.

V and J are TRBV5-1 and TRBJ2-7; weak D call: TRBD1 (6 bases). Germline CDR1 and CDR2: SGHRS and YFSETQ. V dropped 3 bases and J dropped 4 bases, with 20 bases sitting between them. This CDR3 comprises 16 residues. CDR3 sequence reads: CASSSYPRGRTYEQYF. As DNA, the CDR3 is TGCGCCAGCAGCTCCTACCCCAGGGGAAGGACTTACGAGCAGTACTTC.

The V and J genes are TRBV7-9 and TRBJ2-4; the match to TRBD1 covers 9 bases. The CDR3 runs to 13 residues. The trim removed 5 bases at V and 7 bases at J, leaving 3 bases unmatched. In germline, CDR1 is SEHNR, CDR2 FQNEAQ (reference sequence). The CDR3 sequence is CASSTGGANIQYF. The DNA for the CDR3 is TGTGCCAGCAGCACAGGGGGCGCGAACATTCAGTACTTC.

V gene TRBV9 combines with J gene TRBJ1-3; D is unclear. This CDR3 contains 14 residues. V lost 3 bases and J lost 1, with 8 bases in between. Germline V gene lookup returns CDR1 SGDLS and CDR2 YYNGEE. CDR3 in DNA: TGTGCCAGCAGCGCCGACGTTTCTGGAAACACCATATATTTT. Translating it yields CASSADVSGNTIYF.

The V call is TRBV5-1, the J call TRBJ1-2; D may be TRBD1 (5 bases). CDR1 is SGHRS and CDR2 is YFSETQ in the germline V gene. The CDR3 spans 17 residues. The V end was cut by 3 bases, the J end by 8 bases, with 26 bases between. CDR3 coding DNA: TGCGCCAGCAGCTCGGTGACAGTTTCCTCCGGGATACGGGGCTACACCTTC. This gives the protein CASSSVTVSSGIRGYTF.

A remark on this clone: Within the sample, other DNA sequences also encode this same CDR3. The rearrangement links TRBV28 to TRBJ1-2, with 8 positions matching TRBD1. Germline V gene data show CDR1 as MDHEN and CDR2 as SYDVKM. The CDR3 has 13 amino acids. Losses at the gene ends were 2 bases for V and 7 bases for J; bases not matched to a gene: 3. CDR3 sequence reads: CASSLGQGAGYTF. The CDR3 coding sequence is TGTGCCAGCAGTTTAGGACAGGGCGCTGGCTACACCTTC.

The CDR3, as DNA: TGTGCCAGCAGTAGCGGGGGGACCTACGAGCAGTACTTC. Its protein is CASSSGGTYEQYF. The genes are TRBV9 and TRBJ2-7; the match to TRBD2 covers 10 bases. Germline V gene lookup returns CDR1 SGDLS and CDR2 YYNGEE. The CDR3 length is 13 residues. V was pared by 5 bases and J by 2 bases, with 1 base of the junction left unmatched.